This T cell receptor (beta chain) comes out of a study of shared clonotypes between healthy human individuals. Produced via immunoSEQ multiplex PCR; TCRdb's table is partial and in-frame only. The top ten clones hold 0.45% of a sample with about 1.5 million clones, 95% to 99% of them seen once. About this clone itself: Other DNA sequences in this sample translate to the same CDR3.

Germline V lookup: CDR1 SGHRS, CDR2 YFSETQ. The length of the CDR3 is 14 residues. Trimming at V came to 4 bases and at J to 7 bases, leaving 4 bases not matched to a gene. The receptor comes from a man in his thirties or forties in good health. Sequencing used naive CD4+ T cells sorted from blood. Subset described: CD45RA+ positively selected. The chain joins TRBV5-1 to TRBJ1-4, with 10 nucleotides matching TRBD1. CDR3 amino acids: CASSTGQGGEKLFF. In DNA form, the CDR3 reads TGCGCCAGCAGCACCGGACAGGGGGGTGAAAAACTGTTTTTT.